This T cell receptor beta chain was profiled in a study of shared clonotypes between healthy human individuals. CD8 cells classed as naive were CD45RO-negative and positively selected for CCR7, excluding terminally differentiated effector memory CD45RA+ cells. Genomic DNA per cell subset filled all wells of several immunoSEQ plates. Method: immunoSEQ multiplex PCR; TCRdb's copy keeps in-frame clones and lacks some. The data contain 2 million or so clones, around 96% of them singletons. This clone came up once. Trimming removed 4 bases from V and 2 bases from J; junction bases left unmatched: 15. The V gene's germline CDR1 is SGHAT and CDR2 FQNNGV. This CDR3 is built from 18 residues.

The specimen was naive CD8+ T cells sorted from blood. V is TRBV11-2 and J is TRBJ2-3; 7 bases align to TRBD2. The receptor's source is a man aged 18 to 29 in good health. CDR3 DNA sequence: TGTGCCAGCAGCTCAGAAGTCAGGCTAGCGGTCCCCACAGATACGCAGTATTTT. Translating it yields CASSSEVRLAVPTDTQYF.